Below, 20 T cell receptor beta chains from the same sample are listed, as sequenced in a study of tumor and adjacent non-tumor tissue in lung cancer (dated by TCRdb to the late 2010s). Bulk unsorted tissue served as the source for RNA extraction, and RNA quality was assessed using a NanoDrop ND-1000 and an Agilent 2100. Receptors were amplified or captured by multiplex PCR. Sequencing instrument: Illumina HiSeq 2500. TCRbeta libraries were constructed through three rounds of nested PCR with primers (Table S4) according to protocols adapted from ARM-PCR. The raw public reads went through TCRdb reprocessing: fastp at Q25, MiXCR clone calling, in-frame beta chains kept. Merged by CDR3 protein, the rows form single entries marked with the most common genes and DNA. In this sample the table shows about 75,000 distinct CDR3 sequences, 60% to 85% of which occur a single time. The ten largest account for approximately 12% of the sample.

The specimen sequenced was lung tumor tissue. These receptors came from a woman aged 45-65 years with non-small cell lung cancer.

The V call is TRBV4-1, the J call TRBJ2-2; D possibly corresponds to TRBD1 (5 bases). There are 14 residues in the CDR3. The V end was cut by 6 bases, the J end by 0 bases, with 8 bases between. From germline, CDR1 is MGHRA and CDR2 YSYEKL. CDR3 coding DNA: TGCGCCAGCAGTCAGGGCCCGAACACCGGGGAGCTGTTTTTT. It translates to CASSQGPNTGELFF.

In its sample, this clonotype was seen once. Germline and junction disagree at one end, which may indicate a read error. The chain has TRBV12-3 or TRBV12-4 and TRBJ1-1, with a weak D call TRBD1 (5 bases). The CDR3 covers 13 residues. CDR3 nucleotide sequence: TGTGTCAGCATTCCCTGGGGCACTTATGAAGCTTTCTTT. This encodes CVSIPWGTYEAFF.

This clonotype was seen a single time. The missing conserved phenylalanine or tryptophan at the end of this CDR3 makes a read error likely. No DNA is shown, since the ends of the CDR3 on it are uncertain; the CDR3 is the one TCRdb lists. CDR3: CAGSLDGTSGFYERYL. The V gene is TRBV11-3, the J gene TRBJ2-7; the table's D gene call, TRBD2, was not cross checked with the DNA. The CDR3 has 16 residues if both end residues are counted. Germline CDR1 reads SGHNT; CDR2 reads YENEEA.

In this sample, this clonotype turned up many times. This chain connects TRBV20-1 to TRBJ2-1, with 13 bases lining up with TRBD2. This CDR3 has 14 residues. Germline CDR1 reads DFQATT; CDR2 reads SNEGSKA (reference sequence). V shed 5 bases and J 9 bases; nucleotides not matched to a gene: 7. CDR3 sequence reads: CSAGRTSGSGEQFF. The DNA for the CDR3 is TGCAGTGCTGGAAGGACTAGCGGGAGTGGTGAGCAGTTCTTC.

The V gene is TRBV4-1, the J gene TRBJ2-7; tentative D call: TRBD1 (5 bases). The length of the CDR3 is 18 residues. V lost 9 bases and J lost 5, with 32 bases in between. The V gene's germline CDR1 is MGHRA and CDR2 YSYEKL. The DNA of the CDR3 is TGCGCCAGTAGCACTCCAAAGGGGTTACGGTCCTCTGTCGACGAGCAGTACTTC. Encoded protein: CASSTPKGLRSSVDEQYF.

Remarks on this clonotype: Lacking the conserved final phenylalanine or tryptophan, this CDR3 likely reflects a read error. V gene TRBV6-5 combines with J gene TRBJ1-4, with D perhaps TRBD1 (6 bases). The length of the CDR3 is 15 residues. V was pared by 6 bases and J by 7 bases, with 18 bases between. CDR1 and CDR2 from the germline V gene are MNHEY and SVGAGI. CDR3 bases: TGTGCCAGCAGAGTAGACTGGCAGGGGCCTGAAAAACTGTTTCTT. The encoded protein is CASRVDWQGPEKLFL.

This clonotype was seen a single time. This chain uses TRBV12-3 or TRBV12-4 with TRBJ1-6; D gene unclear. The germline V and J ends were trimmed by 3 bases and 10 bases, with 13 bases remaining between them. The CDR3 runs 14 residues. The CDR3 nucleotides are TGTGCCAGCAGTTTTAATCGGGGATCATCACCCCTCCACTTT. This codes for CASSFNRGSSPLHF.

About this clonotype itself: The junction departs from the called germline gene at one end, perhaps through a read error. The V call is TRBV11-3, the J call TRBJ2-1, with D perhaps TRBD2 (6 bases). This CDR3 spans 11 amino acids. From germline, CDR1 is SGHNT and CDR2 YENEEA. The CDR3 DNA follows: TGTGCCAGGGGTCGGGGGAATGAGCAGACCTTC. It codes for CARGRGNEQTF.

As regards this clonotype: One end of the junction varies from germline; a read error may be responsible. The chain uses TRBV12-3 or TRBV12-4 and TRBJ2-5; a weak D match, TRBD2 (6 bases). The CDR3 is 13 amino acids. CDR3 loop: CASTIGGKEAQYF. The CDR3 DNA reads TGTGCCAGCACGATAGGAGGGAAAGAGGCCCAGTACTTC.

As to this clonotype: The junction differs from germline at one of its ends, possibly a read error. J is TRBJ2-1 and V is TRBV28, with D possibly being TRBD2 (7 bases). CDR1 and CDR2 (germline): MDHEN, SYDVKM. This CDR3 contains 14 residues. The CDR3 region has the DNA TGTACCAGCAGCTCGCGGCGGGGGCGCGATGAGCAGTTCTTC. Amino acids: CTSSSRRGRDEQFF.

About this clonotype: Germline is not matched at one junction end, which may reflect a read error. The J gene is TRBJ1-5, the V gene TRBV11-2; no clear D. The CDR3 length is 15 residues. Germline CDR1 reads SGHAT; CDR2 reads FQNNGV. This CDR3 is CASSFDGLSNQPHYF. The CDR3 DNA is TGTGCCAGCAGCTTTGATGGATTGAGCAATCAACCCCACTATTTT. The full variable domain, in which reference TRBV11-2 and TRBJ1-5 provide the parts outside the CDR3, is EAGVAQSPRYKIIEKRQSVAFWCNPISGHATLYWYQQILGQGPKLLIQFQNNGVVDDSQLPKDRFSAERLKGVDSTLKIQPAKLEDSAVYLCASSFDGLSNQPHYFGDGTRLSIL.

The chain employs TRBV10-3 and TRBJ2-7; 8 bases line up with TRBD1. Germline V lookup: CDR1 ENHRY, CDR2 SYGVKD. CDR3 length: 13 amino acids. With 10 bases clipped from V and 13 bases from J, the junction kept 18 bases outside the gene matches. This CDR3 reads CATEGQDNYEYYF. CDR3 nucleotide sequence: TGTGCCACCGAGGGACAGGACAACTACGAGTACTACTTC.

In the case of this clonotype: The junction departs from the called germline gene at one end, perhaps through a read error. The CDR3 protein is CVSGSGRTYNEQFF. The DNA of the CDR3 is TGTGTCAGCGGGAGCGGGAGGACCTACAATGAGCAGTTCTTT. The chain employs TRBV6-6 and TRBJ2-1, with 9 bases lining up with TRBD2. Germline values: CDR1 MNHNY, CDR2 SVGAGI (reference sequence). CDR3 length equals 14 residues.

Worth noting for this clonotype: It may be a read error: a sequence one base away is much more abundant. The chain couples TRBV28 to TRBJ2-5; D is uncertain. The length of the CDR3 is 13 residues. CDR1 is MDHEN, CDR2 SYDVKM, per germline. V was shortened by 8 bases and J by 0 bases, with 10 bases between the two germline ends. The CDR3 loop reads CASGSVYQETQYF. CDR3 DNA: TGTGCCAGCGGGTCAGTATACCAAGAGACCCAGTACTTC.

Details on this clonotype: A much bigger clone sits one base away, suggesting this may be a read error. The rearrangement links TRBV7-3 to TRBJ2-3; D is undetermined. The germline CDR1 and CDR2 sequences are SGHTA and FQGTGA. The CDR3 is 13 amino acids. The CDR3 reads CANSLIEGDTQYF. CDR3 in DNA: TGTGCCAACAGCTTAATAGAAGGAGATACGCAGTATTTT.

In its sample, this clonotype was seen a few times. The CDR3 here is CSLWRGGANTQYF. Written as DNA, the CDR3 is TGCAGCCTTTGGAGAGGGGGTGCAAATACGCAGTATTTT. The rearrangement joins TRBV29-1 to TRBJ2-3, with D possibly TRBD1 on 6 matching bases. V was pared by 8 bases and J by 7 bases, with 19 bases between. This CDR3 is 13 amino acids long. Germline CDR1 SQVTM, CDR2 ANQGSEA.

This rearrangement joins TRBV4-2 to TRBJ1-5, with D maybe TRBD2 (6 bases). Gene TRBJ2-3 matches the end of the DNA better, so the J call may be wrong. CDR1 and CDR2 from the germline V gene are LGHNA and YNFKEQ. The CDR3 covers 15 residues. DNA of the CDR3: TGTGCCAGCAGCCAAGACATCACTAGCAATCAGGCCCAGTATTTT. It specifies CASSQDITSNQAQYF.

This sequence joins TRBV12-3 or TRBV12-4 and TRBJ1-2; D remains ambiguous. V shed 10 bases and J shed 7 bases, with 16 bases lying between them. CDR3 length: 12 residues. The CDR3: CATPMKRGGYTF. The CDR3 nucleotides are TGTGCCACCCCCATGAAACGCGGTGGCTACACCTTC.

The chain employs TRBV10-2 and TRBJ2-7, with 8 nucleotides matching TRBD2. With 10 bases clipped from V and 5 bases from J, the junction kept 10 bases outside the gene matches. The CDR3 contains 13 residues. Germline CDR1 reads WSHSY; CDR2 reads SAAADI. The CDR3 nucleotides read TGCGCCAACACTAGCGGTAGCTCACACGAGCAGTACTTC. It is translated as CANTSGSSHEQYF.

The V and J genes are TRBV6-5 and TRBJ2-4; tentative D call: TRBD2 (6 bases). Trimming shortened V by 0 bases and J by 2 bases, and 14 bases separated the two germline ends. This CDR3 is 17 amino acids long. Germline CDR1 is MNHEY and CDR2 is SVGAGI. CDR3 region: CASSYSRGGDSKNIQYF. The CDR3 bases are TGTGCCAGCAGTTACTCGCGGGGCGGCGACTCCAAAAACATTCAGTACTTC.